This T cell receptor beta chain is from a study of T cell repertoires in cytomegalovirus infection. The CDR3 is 14 residues long. CDR1 is DFQATT and CDR2 is SNEGSKA in the germline V gene (reference sequence). Trimming left V 5 bases short and J 2 bases short, with 16 bases between. TCRdb redid the calling of the reads with MiXCR, one entry per CDR3 protein. The table records approximately 300,000 distinct CDR3 sequences, 25% to 35% of them present only once. Study-wide points: There were carriers of CMV plus the relevant HLA, and cumulative public TCR beta family frequency identified them.

A word on this clonotype: The target antigen is unknown.

This chain joins TRBV20-1 and TRBJ2-7, with D possibly matching TRBD1 (6 bases). This TCR came from a human donor in good health (CMV status not recorded). Some clones in this sample may be carry-over from other donors' samples. The sample consisted of cultured PBMCs, taken from culture after CMV antigen stimulation. DNA for the CDR3: TGCAGTGCTGAGGTTCGGGACACCGCCTACGAGCAGTACTTC. Protein: CSAEVRDTAYEQYF.